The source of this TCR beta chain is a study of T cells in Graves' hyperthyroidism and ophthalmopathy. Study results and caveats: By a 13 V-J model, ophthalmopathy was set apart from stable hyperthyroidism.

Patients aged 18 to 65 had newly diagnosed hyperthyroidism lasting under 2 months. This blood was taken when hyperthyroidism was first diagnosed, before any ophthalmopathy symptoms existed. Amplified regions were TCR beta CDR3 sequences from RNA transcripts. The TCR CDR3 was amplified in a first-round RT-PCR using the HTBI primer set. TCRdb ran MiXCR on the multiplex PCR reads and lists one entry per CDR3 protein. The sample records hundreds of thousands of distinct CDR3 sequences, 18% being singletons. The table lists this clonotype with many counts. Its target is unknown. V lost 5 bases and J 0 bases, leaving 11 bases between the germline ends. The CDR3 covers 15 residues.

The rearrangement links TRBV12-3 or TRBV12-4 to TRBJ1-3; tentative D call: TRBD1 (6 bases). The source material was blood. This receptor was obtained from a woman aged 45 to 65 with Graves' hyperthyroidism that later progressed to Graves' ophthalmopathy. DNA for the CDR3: TGTGCCAGCAGTAACCGGGACATCTCTGGAAACACCATATATTTT. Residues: CASSNRDISGNTIYF.